This T cell receptor (beta chain) was retrieved from a study of blood T cell repertoires in COVID-19. The CDR3 has 16 residues. V lost 4 bases to trimming and J lost 5 bases; unmatched junction nucleotides: 12. The germline V gene has CDR1 SGHTS and CDR2 YDEGEE. Only in-frame clones appear in the TCRdb table, and some are missing; sequencing was by immunoSEQ multiplex PCR. The table has 110,000 to 150,000 clones, approximately 90% seen once. V and J are TRBV5-8 and TRBJ2-5, with 9 bases lining up with TRBD1. The clonotype comes from a woman aged 80 or older with acute or convalescent COVID-19. Sample: peripheral blood. The CDR3 loop reads CASSTGTGMGQETQYF. The CDR3 bases are TGTGCCAGCAGCACCGGGACAGGGATGGGCCAGGAGACCCAGTACTTC.